This is a list of T cell receptor beta chains from one sample in a study of cytomegalovirus exposure and HLA in healthy donors. Sequenced by immunoSEQ multiplex PCR; TCRdb stores in-frame clones only, minus some. Among 99,000 or so clones listed, over 9% were seen once. Material: PBMCs. These receptors were collected from a man in his forties in good health and CMV-seropositive. Each CDR3 is given with its conserved first and last residue. D genes are given only for firm matches. The size of a clone is reported for some rows only, either as once, few or many, or as a class for expanded clones.

j_gene: TRBJ2-3
v_gene: TRBV25-1
d_gene: TRBD2
abundance: .
CDR3aa: CASSEVELAGGDTQYF
CDR3nt: TGTGCCAGCAGTGAAGTCGAACTAGCGGGAGGGGATACGCAGTATTTT

j_gene: TRBJ2-7
v_gene: TRBV13
d_gene: TRBD1
abundance: .
CDR3aa: CASSSWDRTYEQYF
CDR3nt: TGTGCCAGCAGCTCTTGGGACAGAACCTACGAGCAGTACTTC

j_gene: TRBJ2-5
v_gene: TRBV5-6
d_gene: TRBD1
abundance: .
CDR3aa: CASSPRTGGETQYF
CDR3nt: TGTGCCAGCAGCCCACGGACAGGGGGAGAGACCCAGTACTTC

j_gene: TRBJ2-1
v_gene: TRBV5-4
d_gene: TRBD2
abundance: few
CDR3aa: CASSRPLAGSTYNEQFF
CDR3nt: TGTGCCAGCAGCCGTCCTCTAGCGGGCTCAACCTACAATGAGCAGTTCTTC

j_gene: TRBJ2-4
v_gene: TRBV2
d_gene: TRBD1
abundance: few
CDR3aa: CASRTGLAKNIQYF
CDR3nt: TGTGCCAGCAGGACAGGGTTAGCCAAAAACATTCAGTACTTC

j_gene: TRBJ2-7
v_gene: TRBV29-1
d_gene: TRBD1
abundance: few
CDR3aa: CSVRTGRTYEQYF
CDR3nt: TGCAGCGTGCGGACAGGTCGTACCTACGAGCAGTACTTC

j_gene: TRBJ1-1
v_gene: TRBV7-3
d_gene: TRBD1
abundance: .
CDR3aa: CASSLIGQGPATIEAFF
CDR3nt: TGTGCCAGCAGCTTAATAGGACAGGGGCCGGCCACGATTGAAGCTTTCTTT

j_gene: TRBJ1-2
v_gene: TRBV28
d_gene: TRBD1
abundance: few
CDR3aa: CASSLGQNYGYTF
CDR3nt: TGTGCCAGCAGCTTGGGACAGAACTATGGCTACACCTTC

j_gene: TRBJ1-4
v_gene: TRBV30
d_gene: TRBD1
abundance: few
CDR3aa: CAWKYRGFNEKLFF
CDR3nt: TGTGCCTGGAAGTACAGGGGGTTTAATGAAAAACTGTTTTTT

j_gene: TRBJ1-3
v_gene: TRBV5-1
d_gene: .
abundance: few
CDR3aa: CASSLGQGGINTIYF
CDR3nt: TGCGCCAGCAGCTTGGGTCAGGGCGGAATCAACACCATATATTTT

j_gene: TRBJ2-3
v_gene: TRBV7-9
d_gene: .
abundance: .
CDR3aa: CASRLTADTQYF
CDR3nt: TGTGCCAGCAGGTTGACAGCAGATACGCAGTATTTT

j_gene: TRBJ1-5
v_gene: TRBV28
d_gene: TRBD1
abundance: .
CDR3aa: CASRGGQGSQPQHF
CDR3nt: TGTGCCAGCAGGGGGGGACAGGGGAGTCAGCCCCAGCATTTT

j_gene: TRBJ2-2
v_gene: TRBV2
d_gene: TRBD1
abundance: few
CDR3aa: CASRVQGARTGELFF
CDR3nt: TGTGCCAGCAGAGTACAGGGGGCGCGCACCGGGGAGCTGTTTTTT

j_gene: TRBJ2-7
v_gene: TRBV5-1
d_gene: .
abundance: few
CDR3aa: CASSLEGETYEQYF
CDR3nt: TGCGCCAGCAGCTTGGAGGGGGAAACCTACGAGCAGTACTTC

j_gene: TRBJ2-7
v_gene: TRBV25-1
d_gene: .
abundance: .
CDR3aa: CASGGGGNHEQYF
CDR3nt: TGTGCCAGCGGAGGGGGGGGAAACCACGAGCAGTACTTC

j_gene: TRBJ2-7
v_gene: TRBV7-2
d_gene: TRBD1
abundance: few
CDR3aa: CASSSTGTGGIGQEQYF
CDR3nt: TGTGCCAGCAGCTCGACCGGGACAGGGGGCATCGGTCAAGAGCAGTACTTC

j_gene: TRBJ2-7
v_gene: TRBV2
d_gene: .
abundance: few
CDR3aa: CASSDTRGSSSEQYF
CDR3nt: TGTGCCAGCAGTGACACCAGGGGTAGCTCCAGCGAGCAGTACTTC

j_gene: TRBJ2-1
v_gene: TRBV7-3
d_gene: .
abundance: few
CDR3aa: CASSLDQGGFDEQFF
CDR3nt: TGTGCCAGCAGCCTTGACCAAGGCGGATTCGATGAGCAGTTCTTC

j_gene: TRBJ2-7
v_gene: TRBV6-1
d_gene: .
abundance: few
CDR3aa: CASRGPVYEQYF
CDR3nt: TGTGCCAGCAGGGGGCCGGTCTACGAGCAGTACTTC

j_gene: TRBJ2-5
v_gene: TRBV9
d_gene: .
abundance: .
CDR3aa: CASSFTAGNQETQYF
CDR3nt: TGTGCCAGCAGCTTCACAGCAGGGAACCAAGAGACCCAGTACTTC

j_gene: TRBJ2-5
v_gene: TRBV19
d_gene: TRBD1
abundance: few
CDR3aa: CAGDRAVWETQYF
CDR3nt: TGTGCCGGAGACAGGGCCGTTTGGGAGACCCAGTACTTC

j_gene: TRBJ2-7
v_gene: TRBV6-1
d_gene: .
abundance: few
CDR3aa: CASSGTLGGAYEQYF
CDR3nt: TGTGCCAGCAGTGGAACCTTAGGTGGAGCTTACGAGCAGTACTTC

j_gene: TRBJ2-5
v_gene: TRBV28
d_gene: .
abundance: .
CDR3aa: CASSLSAGFGETQYF
CDR3nt: TGTGCCAGCAGTTTAAGTGCGGGGTTTGGGGAGACCCAGTACTTC

j_gene: TRBJ2-3
v_gene: TRBV11-3
d_gene: .
abundance: .
CDR3aa: CASSTTSDTQYF
CDR3nt: TGTGCCAGCAGCACGACTTCAGATACGCAGTATTTT

j_gene: TRBJ2-7
v_gene: TRBV6-1
d_gene: TRBD1
abundance: few
CDR3aa: CASRDRVSTYEQYF
CDR3nt: TGTGCCAGCAGGGACAGGGTCTCTACCTACGAGCAGTACTTC

j_gene: TRBJ1-4
v_gene: TRBV5-1
d_gene: .
abundance: few
CDR3aa: CASSLAMGREEKLFF
CDR3nt: TGCGCCAGCAGCTTGGCGATGGGGAGAGAAGAAAAACTGTTTTTT

j_gene: TRBJ2-4
v_gene: TRBV6-1
d_gene: .
abundance: few
CDR3aa: CASSQGVRAKNIQYF
CDR3nt: TGTGCCAGCAGCCAGGGTGTCAGGGCCAAAAACATTCAGTACTTC

j_gene: TRBJ2-2
v_gene: TRBV10-3
d_gene: TRBD2
abundance: few
CDR3aa: CAISESGGRLPGELFF
CDR3nt: TGTGCCATCAGTGAGTCTGGCGGGAGACTCCCCGGGGAGCTGTTTTTT

j_gene: TRBJ1-2
v_gene: TRBV6-1
d_gene: TRBD1
abundance: .
CDR3aa: CASSRTGGGYGYTF
CDR3nt: TGTGCCAGCAGCAGGACAGGGGGAGGATATGGCTACACCTTC

j_gene: TRBJ2-1
v_gene: TRBV4-1
d_gene: TRBD2
abundance: few
CDR3aa: CASSQASGRAGKETQFF
CDR3nt: TGCGCCAGCAGCCAAGCGAGCGGGAGGGCTGGAAAAGAGACCCAGTTCTTC

j_gene: TRBJ2-1
v_gene: TRBV4-3
d_gene: TRBD2
abundance: .
CDR3aa: CASSQESLAGTSSYNEQFF
CDR3nt: TGCGCCAGCAGCCAAGAGTCCCTAGCGGGGACCAGCTCCTACAATGAGCAGTTCTTC

j_gene: TRBJ2-5
v_gene: TRBV2
d_gene: TRBD2
abundance: few
CDR3aa: CASSEARAGETQYF
CDR3nt: TGTGCCAGCAGTGAAGCGAGAGCGGGGGAGACCCAGTACTTC